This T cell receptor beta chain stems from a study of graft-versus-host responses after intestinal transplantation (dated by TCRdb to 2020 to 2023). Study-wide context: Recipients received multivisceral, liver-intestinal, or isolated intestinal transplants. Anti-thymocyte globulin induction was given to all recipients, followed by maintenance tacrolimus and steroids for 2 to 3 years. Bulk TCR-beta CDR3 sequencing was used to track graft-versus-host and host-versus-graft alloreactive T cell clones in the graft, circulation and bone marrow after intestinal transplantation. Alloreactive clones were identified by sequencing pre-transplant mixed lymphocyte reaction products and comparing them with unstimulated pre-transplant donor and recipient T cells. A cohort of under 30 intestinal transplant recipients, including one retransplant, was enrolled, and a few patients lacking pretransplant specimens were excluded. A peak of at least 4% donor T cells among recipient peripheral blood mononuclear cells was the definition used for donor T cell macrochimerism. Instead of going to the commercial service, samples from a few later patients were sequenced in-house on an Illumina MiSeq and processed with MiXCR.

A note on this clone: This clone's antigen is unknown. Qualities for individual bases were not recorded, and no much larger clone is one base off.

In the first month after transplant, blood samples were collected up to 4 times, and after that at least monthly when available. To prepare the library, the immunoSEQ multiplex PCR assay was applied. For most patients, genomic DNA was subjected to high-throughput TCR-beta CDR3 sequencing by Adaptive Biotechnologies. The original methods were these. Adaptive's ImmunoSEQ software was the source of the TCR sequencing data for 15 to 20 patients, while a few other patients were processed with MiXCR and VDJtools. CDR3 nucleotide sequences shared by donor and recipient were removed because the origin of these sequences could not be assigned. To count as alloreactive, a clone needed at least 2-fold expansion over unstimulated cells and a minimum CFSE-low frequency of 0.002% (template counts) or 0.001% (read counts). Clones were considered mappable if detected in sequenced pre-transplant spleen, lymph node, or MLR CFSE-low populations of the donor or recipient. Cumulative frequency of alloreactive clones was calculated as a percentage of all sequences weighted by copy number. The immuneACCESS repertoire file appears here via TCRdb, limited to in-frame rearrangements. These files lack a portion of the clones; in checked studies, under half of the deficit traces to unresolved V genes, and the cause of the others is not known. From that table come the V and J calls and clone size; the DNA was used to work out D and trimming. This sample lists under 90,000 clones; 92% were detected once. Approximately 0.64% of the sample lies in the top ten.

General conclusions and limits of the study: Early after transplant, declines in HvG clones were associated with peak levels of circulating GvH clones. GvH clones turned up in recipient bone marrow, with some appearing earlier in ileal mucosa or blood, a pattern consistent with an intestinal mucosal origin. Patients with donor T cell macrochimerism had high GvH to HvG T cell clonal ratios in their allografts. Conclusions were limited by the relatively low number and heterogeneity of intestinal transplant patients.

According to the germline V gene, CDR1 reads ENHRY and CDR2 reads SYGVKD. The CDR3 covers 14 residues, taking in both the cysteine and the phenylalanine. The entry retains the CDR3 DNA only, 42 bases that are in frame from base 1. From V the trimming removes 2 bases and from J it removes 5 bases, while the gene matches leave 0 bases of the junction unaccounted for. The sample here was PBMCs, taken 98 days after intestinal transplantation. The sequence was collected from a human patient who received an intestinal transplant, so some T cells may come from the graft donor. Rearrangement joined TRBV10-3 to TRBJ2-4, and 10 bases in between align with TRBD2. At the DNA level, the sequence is TGTGCCATCAGTGAGGGACTAGCGGAAAACATTCAGTACTTC. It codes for CAISEGLAENIQYF.